A few counts support the clone carrying this T cell receptor beta chain. Looked up from germline, CDR1 is LNHDA and CDR2 is SQIVND (reference sequence). The CDR3 extends over 17 amino acids. Unmatched junction bases numbered 11, after V lost 6 bases and J lost 0 bases. The sample is drawn from a study of T cells in Graves' hyperthyroidism and ophthalmopathy. Using RNA transcripts as the source, TCR beta CDR3 regions were amplified. The primer set for the first-round RT-PCR of the TCR CDR3 was HTBI. TCRdb used MiXCR to reprocess the multiplex PCR reads, holding one entry per CDR3 protein. The sample yields 490,000 or so distinct CDR3 sequences, 15% to 20% seen once.

This TCR derives from a woman in her thirties with Graves' ophthalmopathy. The chain has TRBV19 and TRBJ2-1; 7 bases agree with TRBD1. The sample taken for sequencing was blood. The CDR3 DNA follows: TGTGCCAGTAGAAACGACAGGGCCCCAAGCTCCTACAATGAGCAGTTCTTC. Amino acid sequence: CASRNDRAPSSYNEQFF. The full variable domain, in which reference TRBV19 and TRBJ2-1 provide the parts outside the CDR3, is DGGITQSPKYLFRKEGQNVTLSCEQNLNHDAMYWYRQDPGQGLRLIYYSQIVNDFQKGDIAEGYSVSREKKESFPLTVTSAQKNPTAFYLCASRNDRAPSSYNEQFFGPGTRLTVL.